This T cell receptor beta chain was identified during a study of vaccination and CD4 T cells after COVID-19. Treatment described: roughly nine-day PBMC culture with coronavirus spike peptide pools or control peptides (ViraFEST assay). The Oncomine TCR Beta short-read assay generated sequence data from the DNA of cultured CD4+ T cells. TCRdb redid the calling of the PCR reads with MiXCR, one entry per CDR3 protein. The table shows approximately 15,000 distinct CDR3 sequences, with approximately 59% occurring only once. To note about this clonotype: Antigen specificity is unknown.

This CDR3 is 13 amino acids long. CDR1 is LNHDA, CDR2 SQIVND, per germline (reference sequence). V dropped 5 bases and J dropped 6 bases, with 14 bases sitting between them. The rearrangement uses TRBV19 and TRBJ2-7; weak D call: TRBD1 (6 bases). This sequence originates from a human donor who had recovered from COVID-19. The material sequenced was CD4+ T cells from blood, cultured in vitro, taken after SARS-CoV-2 vaccination. The CDR3 spells CASSQQGKSEQYF. The CDR3 bases are TGTGCCAGTAGTCAACAGGGAAAGAGCGAGCAGTACTTC.